The 24 T cell receptor beta chains listed next were all sequenced from one sample in a study of blood T cell repertoires in COVID-19 (dated by TCRdb to 2019 to 2021). Libraries came from the immunoSEQ multiplex PCR assay. TCRdb obtained this table from immuneACCESS and retained in-frame rearrangements with V and J assigned. These tables miss some clones; where compared with another copy, unresolved V genes account for less than half of the shortfall, and the remainder is unexplained. The sample has under 300,000 clones on record, more than 80% of them singletons. The ten largest clones represent about 2.2% of the sample. The specimen was peripheral blood. All receptors come from a man between 25 and 39 years old who had recovered from COVID-19.

The chain carries TRBV7-2 and TRBJ2-7; a weak D match, TRBD1 (5 bases). The germline V gene has CDR1 SGHTA and CDR2 FQGNSA. CDR3 length: 14 residues. Trimming cost V 6 bases and J 0 bases, with 12 bases left between them. The CDR3 nucleotides read TGTGCCAGCAGTCTAGGACACGACTCCTACGAGCAGTACTTC. Its protein product is CASSLGHDSYEQYF. The entire variable domain, with the rest obtained from reference TRBV7-2 and TRBJ2-7, is as follows: GAGVSQSPSNKVTEKGKDVELRCDPISGHTALYWYRQSLGQGLEFLIYFQGNSAPDKSGLPSDRFSAERTGGSVSTLTIQRTQQEDSAVYLCASSLGHDSYEQYFGPGTRLTVT.

The V gene is TRBV24-1, the J gene TRBJ2-2; 8 bases are a match to TRBD1. CDR3 length: 16 amino acids. Per the germline V gene, CDR1 is KGHDR and CDR2 is SFDVKD. V gave up 4 bases and J gave up 5 bases; unmatched junction bases: 8. The CDR3 loop is CATSEQGQGKTGELFF. CDR3 nucleotide sequence: TGTGCCACCAGTGAACAAGGACAGGGTAAAACCGGGGAGCTGTTTTTT.

The chain couples TRBV6-4 to TRBJ2-7; tentative D call: TRBD1 (5 bases). The CDR3 runs 15 residues. CDR1 is MRHNA, CDR2 SNTAGT, per germline. CDR3 DNA sequence: TGTGCTCGACGGCAGGGAATTCCCTTCTCCTACGAGCAGTACTTC. It codes for CARRQGIPFSYEQYF.

This chain joins TRBV5-4 and TRBJ1-1; 8 nucleotides align to TRBD1. Per germline, CDR1 SGHNT and CDR2 YYREEE (reference sequence). The J segment lost 5 bases and the V segment lost 7 bases, leaving 7 bases of the junction unmatched. This CDR3 contains 13 residues. In DNA, the CDR3 is TGTGCCAGCGGAGGACAGGGAGAGACTGAAGCTTTCTTT. It yields the protein CASGGQGETEAFF.

This chain uses TRBV5-1 with TRBJ1-1; D gene uncertain. Trimming removed 0 bases at V and 6 bases at J, with 18 bases between. This CDR3 is 16 amino acids long. CDR1 is SGHRS, CDR2 YFSETQ, per germline. For the CDR3, the DNA is TGCGCCAGCAGCTTGGCGGTCAGGACGTCCGGGGCTGAAGCTTTCTTT. Encoded protein: CASSLAVRTSGAEAFF.

V gene TRBV12-3 or TRBV12-4 combines with J gene TRBJ1-2, with TRBD1 as a possible D gene (6 bases). The CDR3 covers 13 residues. V was pared by 6 bases and J by 8 bases, with 16 bases between. The CDR3 nucleotides read TGTGCCAGCAGCCCACGGACAGTCAGCGGCTACACCTTC. It yields the protein CASSPRTVSGYTF.

This chain connects TRBV4-3 to TRBJ1-6, with D possibly TRBD1 on 5 matching bases. CDR1 is LGHNA, CDR2 YSLEER, per germline. The ends were cut back, 7 bases at V and 11 bases at J, with 15 bases in the middle. This CDR3 is 13 amino acids long. The CDR3 loop is CASNEFRGTPLHF. Written as DNA, the CDR3 is TGCGCCAGCAACGAATTTAGGGGAACACCCCTCCACTTT.

This chain links TRBV15 with TRBJ2-7; the D is unclear. Germline values: CDR1 LNHNV, CDR2 YYDKDF (reference sequence). V was trimmed by 0 bases and J by 0 bases, leaving 9 bases between them. The CDR3 extends over 15 amino acids. CDR3 sequence reads: CATSRDLVSSYEQYF. In DNA, the CDR3 is TGTGCCACCAGCAGAGATTTGGTCAGCTCCTACGAGCAGTACTTC.

J is TRBJ2-7 and V is TRBV12-3 or TRBV12-4; 8 nucleotides agree with TRBD1. This CDR3 contains 12 residues. Losses at the gene ends were 6 bases for V and 6 bases for J; bases not matched to a gene: 4. The chain's CDR3 is CASRSTGGEQYF. In nucleotides, the CDR3 is TGTGCCAGCAGATCCACAGGGGGCGAGCAGTACTTC.

The rearrangement links TRBV4-1 to TRBJ2-2; D perhaps matches TRBD1 (6 bases). CDR3 length equals 17 residues. The V and J ends lost 4 bases and 3 bases respectively, with 18 bases between them. Germline CDR1 reads MGHRA; CDR2 reads YSYEKL. Written as DNA, the CDR3 is TGCGCCAGCAGCCGGACGATCGGGACACCGTACACCGGGGAGCTGTTTTTT. It specifies CASSRTIGTPYTGELFF.

The rearrangement joins TRBV15 to TRBJ2-5; D may be TRBD2 (5 bases). This CDR3 has 12 amino acids. CDR1 is LNHNV and CDR2 is YYDKDF in the germline V gene (reference sequence). V was pared by 11 bases and J by 5 bases, with 15 bases between. CDR3 bases: TGTGCCGCCGGTCCAACGGGGGAGACCCAGTACTTC. The encoded protein is CAAGPTGETQYF.

Notes on this clone: This may stem from a read error, because a much larger clone lies one nucleotide away. The genes are TRBV11-2 and TRBJ1-1, with 7 nucleotides matching TRBD1. CDR1 and CDR2 (germline): SGHAT, FQNNGV. The V and J ends lost 3 bases and 1 base, in that order; junction bases with no gene match: 2. This CDR3 region has 14 residues. Here the CDR3 reads CASSFRQGNTEAFF. CDR3 bases: TGTGCCAGCAGCTTTAGACAGGGGAACACTGAAGCTTTCTTT. Full variable domain (outside the CDR3, taken from reference TRBV11-2 and TRBJ1-1): EAGVAQSPRYKIIEKRQSVAFWCNPISGHATLYWYQQILGQGPKLLIQFQNNGVVDDSQLPKDRFSAERLKGVDSTLKIQPAKLEDSAVYLCASSFRQGNTEAFFGQGTRLTVV.

The chain is built from TRBV9 and TRBJ1-3; 7 positions agree with TRBD1. Germline-derived CDR1 and CDR2 are SGDLS and YYNGEE. The CDR3 has 16 amino acids. The ends lost 4 bases at V and 0 bases at J; junction bases unmatched: 7. CDR3 sequence reads: CASSPRDSVSGNTIYF. CDR3 coding DNA: TGTGCCAGCAGCCCGAGGGACAGCGTCTCTGGAAACACCATATATTTT.

V is TRBV6-5 and J is TRBJ2-7; the match to TRBD1 covers 8 bases. CDR1 MNHEY and CDR2 SVGAGI come from the germline V gene. J lost 3 bases, V lost 3 bases, and 7 bases had no gene match. This CDR3 has 15 residues. The CDR3 protein is CASSYDGQGSYEQYF. Written as DNA, the CDR3 is TGTGCCAGCAGTTATGATGGACAGGGAAGCTACGAGCAGTACTTC.

The V gene is TRBV12-3 or TRBV12-4, the J gene TRBJ2-2; perhaps TRBD1 as D (6 bases). The CDR3 covers 13 residues. V lost 5 bases and J 7 bases, leaving 11 bases between the germline ends. The CDR3 DNA reads TGTGCCAGCAGTACAAACAGGGTCGGGGAGCTGTTTTTT. It codes for CASSTNRVGELFF.

The sample holds one count of this clone. The V call is TRBV28, the J call TRBJ1-6; possible D gene TRBD1, 6 bases. Germline CDR1 reads MDHEN; CDR2 reads SYDVKM. CDR3 size: 18 residues. The V and J ends lost 5 bases and 4 bases respectively, with 21 bases between them. The CDR3 reads CASSTNPGRGPYNSPLHF. For the CDR3, the DNA is TGTGCCAGCAGTACGAACCCCGGCAGGGGACCATATAATTCACCCCTCCACTTT.

The sample holds one count of this clone. V and J are TRBV5-4 and TRBJ1-2; possibly TRBD1 for D (5 bases). V was clipped by 1 base and J by 4 bases, with 11 bases between them. Germline V gene sequence: CDR1 SGHNT, CDR2 YYREEE (reference sequence). There are 14 residues in the CDR3. The CDR3 region is CASSLRQGPYGYTF. CDR3 coding DNA: TGTGCCAGCAGCTTGAGGCAGGGCCCCTATGGCTACACCTTC.

V usage is TRBV18 and J usage is TRBJ1-3; possibly TRBD1 for D (5 bases). The V end was cut by 2 bases, the J end by 0 bases, with 8 bases between. Germline-derived CDR1 and CDR2 are KGHSH and LQKENI. This CDR3 contains 15 residues. The CDR3 bases are TGTGCCAGCTCACCAGGGGCGTCCTCTGGAAACACCATATATTTT. Translating gives CASSPGASSGNTIYF.

The rearrangement links TRBV29-1 to TRBJ1-1, with D tentatively TRBD1 (5 bases). Germline V gene sequence: CDR1 SQVTM, CDR2 ANQGSEA. The CDR3 is 14 residues long. V lost 1 base, J lost 4 bases, and 13 bases lay in between. The CDR3 DNA sequence: TGCAGCGTTGAAGTCGGAATGGGGGGCACTGAAGCTTTCTTT. Translation: CSVEVGMGGTEAFF.

CDR3 sequence reads: CAIGDGTEGNSPLHF. In DNA form, the CDR3 reads TGTGCCATCGGGGACGGGACAGAGGGAAATTCACCCCTCCACTTT. This chain joins TRBV10-3 and TRBJ1-6; 7 positions match TRBD1. CDR1 is ENHRY, CDR2 SYGVKD, per germline. The CDR3 totals 15 residues. Germline trimming cut 8 bases from V and 7 bases from J; bases unmatched to any gene: 11.

The CDR3 nucleotides are TGCGCCAGCTCCCTTAGAATGCGGGGGGTGGATGATATCACTGAAGCTTTCTTT. Translated: CASSLRMRGVDDITEAFF. The chain links TRBV5-1 to TRBJ1-1; the D gene is possibly TRBD1 (5 bases). The CDR3 has 18 residues. The V and J ends lost 7 bases and 4 bases respectively, with 29 bases between them. Germline V lookup: CDR1 SGHRS, CDR2 YFSETQ.

V is TRBV6-5 and J is TRBJ2-5, with D perhaps matching TRBD2 (6 bases). CDR3 length equals 15 residues. Germline V CDR1 and CDR2: MNHEY, SVGAGI. The V gene lost 0 bases and the J gene lost 5 bases, with 13 bases spanning the gap. Written as DNA, the CDR3 is TGTGCCAGCAGTTACTCGCAGGAGGGCTGGGAGACCCAGTACTTC. It yields the protein CASSYSQEGWETQYF.

The CDR3 loop reads CASSSPGQGARTEAFF. CDR3 sequence (DNA): TGTGCCAGCAGCTCACCGGGACAGGGGGCGAGGACTGAAGCTTTCTTT. The V call is TRBV7-2, the J call TRBJ1-1; the match to TRBD1 covers 12 bases. After removal of 4 bases from V and 5 bases from J, the junction contained 8 bases not matched to a gene. The CDR3 is 16 amino acids. Looked up from germline, CDR1 is SGHTA and CDR2 is FQGNSA.

The V call is TRBV7-9, the J call TRBJ2-3, with a possible D match to TRBD1 (5 bases). V was pared by 3 bases and J by 5 bases, with 12 bases between. Per the germline V gene, CDR1 is SEHNR and CDR2 is FQNEAQ (reference sequence). The CDR3 is made up of 14 amino acids. CDR3 in amino acids: CASSLGQLGDTQYF. CDR3 coding DNA: TGTGCCAGCAGCTTGGGGCAACTGGGAGATACGCAGTATTTT.